Shown below are 16 T cell receptor beta chains from a single sample sequenced in a study of human T cells and chemical hapten exposure. The total RNA was obtained from whole blood that was not fractionated. MiXCR, applied by TCRdb to the 5' RACE reads, yields one record per CDR3 protein. Of some 78,000 distinct CDR3 sequences listed, roughly 8.4% are singletons. The receptors stem from a male donor in good health.

A note on this clonotype: The junction departs from the called germline gene at one end, perhaps through a read error. V usage is TRBV2 and J usage is TRBJ2-3; the D is unclear. Germline-derived CDR1 and CDR2 are SNHLY and FYNNEI. The CDR3 has 13 residues. The CDR3 DNA reads TGTGCCAGCAATGAATCGGGCACAGATACGCAGTATTTT. Encoded protein: CASNESGTDTQYF.

This chain uses TRBV20-1 with TRBJ2-2, with D uncertain. CDR1 DFQATT and CDR2 SNEGSKA come from the germline V gene (reference sequence). The CDR3 is 15 residues long. V lost 1 base and J lost 0, with 9 bases in between. The CDR3 DNA follows: TGCAGTGCTAGAGCCACAGACCCGAACACCGGGGAGCTGTTTTTT. This translates into CSARATDPNTGELFF.

V gene TRBV12-3 or TRBV12-4 combines with J gene TRBJ1-3; no definite D call. Trimming stripped 3 bases from V and 4 bases from J, with 4 bases between. This CDR3 contains 12 residues. The CDR3 spells CASSLRGNTIYF. Written as DNA, the CDR3 is TGTGCCAGCAGTTTGCGGGGAAACACCATATATTTT.

J is TRBJ2-7 and V is TRBV5-5, with 10 bases fitting TRBD1. CDR1 SGHKS and CDR2 YYEKEE come from the germline V gene (reference sequence). The CDR3 runs 15 residues. Trimming took 4 bases from V and 4 from J; bases not matched to a gene: 8. CDR3 region: CASSPGQGVWYEQYF. CDR3 DNA: TGTGCCAGCAGCCCCGGACAGGGGGTATGGTACGAGCAGTACTTC.

The CDR3 DNA sequence: TGCAGTGCTACCGGGACGTTGAGCTCCTACGAGCAGTACTTC. Protein product: CSATGTLSSYEQYF. The chain joins TRBV20-1 to TRBJ2-7; either TRBD1 or TRBD2 may supply D (5 bases each). This CDR3 region has 14 residues. Trimming shortened V by 4 bases and J by 0 bases, and 13 bases separated the two germline ends. Per germline, CDR1 DFQATT and CDR2 SNEGSKA (reference sequence).

This clonotype has ten or more counts. This chain uses TRBV7-2 with TRBJ2-3, with 14 bases identical to TRBD2. This CDR3 has 16 residues. CDR1 and CDR2 (germline): SGHTA, FQGNSA. Germline trimming cut 1 base from V and 6 bases from J; bases unmatched to any gene: 3. In DNA form, the CDR3 reads TGTGCCAGCAGCTTAGGTGGACTAGCGGGAGGTGATACGCAGTATTTT. It encodes CASSLGGLAGGDTQYF.

This clonotype was observed at least ten times. The J gene is TRBJ2-6, the V gene TRBV29-1; D is perhaps TRBD1 or TRBD2 (5 bases each). The CDR3 length is 15 residues. The V end lost 6 bases, the J end lost 5 bases, and 17 bases lay between the germline ends. The germline CDR1 and CDR2 sequences are SQVTM and ANQGSEA. The CDR3 spells CSVGDGPLWANVLTF. Here the CDR3 DNA reads TGCAGCGTAGGGGACGGACCCCTCTGGGCCAACGTCCTGACTTTC.

Only a few counts were recorded for this clonotype. At one boundary the junction diverges from the germline segment, which might be a read error. The genes are TRBV2 and TRBJ2-1, with D tentatively TRBD1 or TRBD2 (5 bases each). Germline CDR1 reads SNHLY; CDR2 reads FYNNEI. There are 15 residues in the CDR3. The CDR3 sequence: CASTEPGPSHAEQFF. The CDR3 region has the DNA TGTGCCAGCACTGAACCGGGACCCAGCCACGCTGAGCAGTTCTTC.

This clonotype was seen repeatedly, ten times or more. The genes are TRBV6-6 and TRBJ2-1; D not certain. The V gene's germline CDR1 is MNHNY and CDR2 SVGAGI (reference sequence). The CDR3 length is 12 residues. V lost 2 bases and J lost 6, with 5 bases in between. CDR3 protein: CASSYIINEQFF. The CDR3 region has the DNA TGTGCCAGCAGTTACATCATCAATGAGCAGTTCTTC.

V usage is TRBV6-2 or TRBV6-3 and J usage is TRBJ2-4; D not resolved. Germline assignment: CDR1 MNHEY and CDR2 SVGEGT. This CDR3 region has 15 residues. With 7 bases removed from V and 4 bases from J, the gap between germline ends came to 17 bases. The CDR3 loop is CASTERTWAKNIQYF. The DNA of the CDR3 is TGTGCCAGCACTGAGAGGACCTGGGCGAAAAACATTCAGTACTTC.

This clonotype occurred many times. CDR3 loop: CASSLTGGTDTQYF. CDR3 in DNA: TGTGCCAGCAGCCTTACGGGGGGCACAGATACGCAGTATTTT. V is TRBV9 and J is TRBJ2-3, with D possibly matching TRBD2 (6 bases). The V end lost 4 bases, the J end lost 1 base, and 10 bases lay between the germline ends. The germline V gene has CDR1 SGDLS and CDR2 YYNGEE. The CDR3 extends over 14 amino acids. Full variable domain (rest looked up from reference TRBV9 and TRBJ2-3): DSGVTQTPKHLITATGQRVTLRCSPRSGDLSVYWYQQSLDQGLQFLIQYYNGEERAKGNILERFSAQQFPDLHSELNLSSLELGDSALYFCASSLTGGTDTQYFGPGTRLTVL.

The chain uses TRBV2 and TRBJ1-5, with D hard to call. The V gene lost 7 bases and the J gene lost 4 bases, with 8 bases spanning the gap. Germline V gene lookup returns CDR1 SNHLY and CDR2 FYNNEI. The CDR3 sequence is 12 residues long. CDR3 bases: TGTGCCAGCAAAAGTCTAAATCAGCCCCAGCATTTT. Translation gives CASKSLNQPQHF.

This clonotype has a count of ten or more. This sequence joins TRBV7-9 and TRBJ2-5, with no clear D. This CDR3 spans 13 amino acids. The V end was cut by 3 bases, the J end by 2 bases, with 7 bases between. Germline loops: CDR1 SEHNR, CDR2 FQNEAQ (reference sequence). The CDR3 sequence is CASSLLLQETQYF. In DNA form, the CDR3 reads TGTGCCAGCAGCTTGCTCTTACAAGAGACCCAGTACTTC.

There are many counts of this clonotype. The V gene is TRBV9, the J gene TRBJ2-7, with TRBD2 as a possible D gene (5 bases). The CDR3 totals 13 residues. Per germline, CDR1 SGDLS and CDR2 YYNGEE. Trimming stripped 0 bases from V and 5 bases from J, with 9 bases between. The CDR3 bases are TGTGCCAGCAGCGTAGGTACGGAGGACGAGCAGTACTTC. The encoded protein is CASSVGTEDEQYF.

This clonotype was seen many times. V and J are TRBV7-2 and TRBJ2-7, with D maybe TRBD2 (6 bases). CDR3 length: 15 residues. With 5 bases removed from V and 1 base from J, the gap between germline ends came to 15 bases. CDR1 and CDR2 (germline): SGHTA, FQGNSA. The CDR3: CASSPQDGLSYEQYF. The CDR3 DNA is TGTGCCAGCAGCCCGCAGGACGGACTATCCTACGAGCAGTACTTC.

The table lists this clonotype with many counts. V and J are TRBV7-3 and TRBJ2-1; TRBD2 matches 13 bases. V was clipped by 5 bases and J by 7 bases; unmatched bases: 8. Germline V gives CDR1 SGHTA, CDR2 FQGTGA. CDR3 length equals 16 residues. The chain's CDR3 is CASSPGLAGAVNEQFF. The CDR3 DNA sequence: TGTGCCAGCAGCCCTGGACTAGCGGGGGCCGTGAATGAGCAGTTCTTC.